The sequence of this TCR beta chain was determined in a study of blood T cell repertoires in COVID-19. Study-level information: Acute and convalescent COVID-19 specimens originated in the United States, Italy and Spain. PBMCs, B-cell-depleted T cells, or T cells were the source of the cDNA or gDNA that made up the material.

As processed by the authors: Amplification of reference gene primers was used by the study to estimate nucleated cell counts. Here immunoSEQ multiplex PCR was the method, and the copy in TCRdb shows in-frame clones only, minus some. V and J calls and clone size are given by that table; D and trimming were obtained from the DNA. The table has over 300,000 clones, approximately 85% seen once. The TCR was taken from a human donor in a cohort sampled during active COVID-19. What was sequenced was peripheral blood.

The CDR3 DNA reads as TGTGCCAGTAGTATCGGGCAGGGTGAAATCTCCTACGAGCAGTACTTC. It encodes CASSIGQGEISYEQYF. This rearrangement joins TRBV19 to TRBJ2-7, with D possibly being TRBD1 (5 bases). V was clipped by 3 bases and J by 0 bases, with 15 bases between them. This CDR3 comprises 16 residues. Germline lookup yields CDR1 LNHDA and CDR2 SQIVND (reference sequence).